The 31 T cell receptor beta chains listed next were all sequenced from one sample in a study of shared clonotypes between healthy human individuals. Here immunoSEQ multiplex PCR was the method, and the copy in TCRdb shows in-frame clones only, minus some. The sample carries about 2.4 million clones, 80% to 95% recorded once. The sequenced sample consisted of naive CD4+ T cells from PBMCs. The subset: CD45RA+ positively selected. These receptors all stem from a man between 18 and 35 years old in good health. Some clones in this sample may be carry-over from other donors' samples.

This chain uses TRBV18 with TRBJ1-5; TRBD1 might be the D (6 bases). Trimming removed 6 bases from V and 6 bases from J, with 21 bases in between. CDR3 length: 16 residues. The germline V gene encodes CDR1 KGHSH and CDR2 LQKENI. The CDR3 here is CASSLLGSQGFQPQHF. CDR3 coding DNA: TGTGCCAGCTCCCTATTGGGAAGTCAGGGGTTTCAGCCCCAGCATTTT.

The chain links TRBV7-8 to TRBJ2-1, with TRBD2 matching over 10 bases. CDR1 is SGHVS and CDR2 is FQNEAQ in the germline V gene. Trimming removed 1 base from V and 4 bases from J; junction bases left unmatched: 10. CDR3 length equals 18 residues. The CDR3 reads CASSLEGSGRPFYNEQFF. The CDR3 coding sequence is TGTGCCAGCAGCTTAGAAGGTAGCGGGAGGCCGTTTTACAATGAGCAGTTCTTC.

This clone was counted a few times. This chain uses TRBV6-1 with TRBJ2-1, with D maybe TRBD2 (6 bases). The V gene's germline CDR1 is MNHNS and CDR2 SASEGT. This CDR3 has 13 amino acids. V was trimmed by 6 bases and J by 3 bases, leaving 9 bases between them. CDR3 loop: CASSATSYNEQFF. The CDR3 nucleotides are TGTGCCAGCAGCGCGACTAGCTACAATGAGCAGTTCTTC.

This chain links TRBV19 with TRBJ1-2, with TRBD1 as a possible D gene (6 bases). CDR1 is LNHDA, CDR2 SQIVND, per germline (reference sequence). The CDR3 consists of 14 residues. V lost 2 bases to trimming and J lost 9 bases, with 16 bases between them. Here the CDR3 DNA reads TGTGCCAGTAGTATACAGGGCAGGGGTATCCGCTACACCTTC. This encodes CASSIQGRGIRYTF.

CDR3 loop: CASSPMTNPNTGELFF. Written as DNA, the CDR3 is TGTGCCAGCAGCCCAATGACAAACCCGAACACCGGGGAGCTGTTTTTT. The J gene is TRBJ2-2, the V gene TRBV9; D is uncertain. CDR3 length: 16 residues. The germline CDR1 and CDR2 sequences are SGDLS and YYNGEE. V was pared by 4 bases and J by 0 bases, with 13 bases between.

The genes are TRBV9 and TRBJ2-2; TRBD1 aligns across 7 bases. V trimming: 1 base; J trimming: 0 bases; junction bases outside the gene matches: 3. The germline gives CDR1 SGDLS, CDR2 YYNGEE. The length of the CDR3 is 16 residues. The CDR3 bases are TGTGCCAGCAGCGTATCGACAGGGCCGAACACCGGGGAGCTGTTTTTT. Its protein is CASSVSTGPNTGELFF.

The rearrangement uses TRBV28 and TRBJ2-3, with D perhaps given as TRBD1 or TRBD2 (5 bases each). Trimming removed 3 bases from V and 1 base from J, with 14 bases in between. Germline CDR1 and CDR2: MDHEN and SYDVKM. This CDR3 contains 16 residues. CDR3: CASSFSVGPGTDTQYF. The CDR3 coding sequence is TGTGCCAGCAGTTTCTCCGTGGGACCCGGCACAGATACGCAGTATTTT.

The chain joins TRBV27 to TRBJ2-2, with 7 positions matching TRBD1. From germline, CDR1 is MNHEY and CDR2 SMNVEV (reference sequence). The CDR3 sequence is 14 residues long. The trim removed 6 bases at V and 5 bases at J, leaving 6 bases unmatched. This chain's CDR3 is CASRIDRATGELFF. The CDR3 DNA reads TGTGCCAGCAGAATCGACAGGGCAACCGGGGAGCTGTTTTTT.

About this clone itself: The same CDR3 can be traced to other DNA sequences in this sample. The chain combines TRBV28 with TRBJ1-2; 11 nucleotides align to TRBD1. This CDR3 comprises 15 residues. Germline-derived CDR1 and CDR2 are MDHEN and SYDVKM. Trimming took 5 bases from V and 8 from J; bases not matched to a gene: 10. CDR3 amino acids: CASSIPGQGARGYTF. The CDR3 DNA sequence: TGTGCCAGCAGTATACCCGGACAGGGGGCTCGAGGCTACACCTTC.

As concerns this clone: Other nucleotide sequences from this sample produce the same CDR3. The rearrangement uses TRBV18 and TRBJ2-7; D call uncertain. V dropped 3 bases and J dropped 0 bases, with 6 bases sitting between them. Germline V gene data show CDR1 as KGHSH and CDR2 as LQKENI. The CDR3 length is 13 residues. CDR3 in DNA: TGTGCCAGCTCACCCCCTTCCTCCTACGAGCAGTACTTC. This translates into CASSPPSSYEQYF.

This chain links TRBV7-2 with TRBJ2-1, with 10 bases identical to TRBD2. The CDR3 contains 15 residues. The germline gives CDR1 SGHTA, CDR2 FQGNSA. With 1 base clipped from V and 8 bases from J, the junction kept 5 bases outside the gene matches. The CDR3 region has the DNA TGTGCCAGCAGCTTAGGTTCTAGCGGGAGATATGAGCAGTTCTTC. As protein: CASSLGSSGRYEQFF.

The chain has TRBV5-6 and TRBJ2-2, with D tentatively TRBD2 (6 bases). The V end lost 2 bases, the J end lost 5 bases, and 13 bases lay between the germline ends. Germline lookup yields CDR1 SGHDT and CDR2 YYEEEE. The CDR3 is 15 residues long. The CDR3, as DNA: TGTGCCAGCAGCTTACCAGGGACTCCGACCGGGGAGCTGTTTTTT. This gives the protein CASSLPGTPTGELFF.

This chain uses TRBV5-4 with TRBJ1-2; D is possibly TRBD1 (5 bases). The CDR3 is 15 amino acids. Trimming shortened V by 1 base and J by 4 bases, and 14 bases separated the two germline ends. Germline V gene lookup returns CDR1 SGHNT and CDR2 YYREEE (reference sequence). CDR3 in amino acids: CASSLMGPKGYGYTF. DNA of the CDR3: TGTGCCAGCAGCTTGATGGGGCCGAAAGGCTATGGCTACACCTTC.

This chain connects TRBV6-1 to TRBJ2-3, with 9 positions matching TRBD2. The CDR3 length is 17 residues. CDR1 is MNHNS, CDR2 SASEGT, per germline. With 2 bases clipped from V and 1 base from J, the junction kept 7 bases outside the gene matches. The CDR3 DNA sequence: TGTGCCAGCAGTGAACGCCCGACTAGCGGAGGCACAGATACGCAGTATTTT. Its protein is CASSERPTSGGTDTQYF.

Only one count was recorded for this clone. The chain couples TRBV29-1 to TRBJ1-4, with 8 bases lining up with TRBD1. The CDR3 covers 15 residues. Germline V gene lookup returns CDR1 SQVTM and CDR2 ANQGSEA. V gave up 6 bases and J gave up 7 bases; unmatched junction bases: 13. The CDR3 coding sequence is TGCAGCGTGGCCCGGACAGGGCCGGGGGGTGAAAAACTGTTTTTT. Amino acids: CSVARTGPGGEKLFF.

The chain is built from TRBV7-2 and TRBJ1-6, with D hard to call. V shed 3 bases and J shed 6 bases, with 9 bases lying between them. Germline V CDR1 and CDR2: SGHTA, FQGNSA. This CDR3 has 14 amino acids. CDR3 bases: TGTGCCAGCAGCTTTACGACGGGTAATTCACCCCTCCACTTT. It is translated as CASSFTTGNSPLHF.

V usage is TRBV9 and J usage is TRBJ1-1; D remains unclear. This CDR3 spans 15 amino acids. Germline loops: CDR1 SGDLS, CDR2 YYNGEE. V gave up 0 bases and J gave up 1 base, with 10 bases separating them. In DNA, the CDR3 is TGTGCCAGCAGCGTAGACGGTGGCGGGAACACTGAAGCTTTCTTT. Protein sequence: CASSVDGGGNTEAFF. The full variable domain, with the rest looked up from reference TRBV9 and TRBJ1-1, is DSGVTQTPKHLITATGQRVTLRCSPRSGDLSVYWYQQSLDQGLQFLIQYYNGEERAKGNILERFSAQQFPDLHSELNLSSLELGDSALYFCASSVDGGGNTEAFFGQGTRLTVV.

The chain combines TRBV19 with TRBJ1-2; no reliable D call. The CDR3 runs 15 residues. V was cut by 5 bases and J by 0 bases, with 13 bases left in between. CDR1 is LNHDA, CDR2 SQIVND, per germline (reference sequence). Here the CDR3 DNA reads TGTGCCAGTAGTCCCTGGGCAGCCGCTAACTATGGCTACACCTTC. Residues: CASSPWAAANYGYTF.

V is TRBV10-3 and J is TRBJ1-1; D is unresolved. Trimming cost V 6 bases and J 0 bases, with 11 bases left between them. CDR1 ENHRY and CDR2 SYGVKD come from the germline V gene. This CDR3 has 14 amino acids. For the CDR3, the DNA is TGTGCCATCAGCCTCACAAACATGAACACTGAAGCTTTCTTT. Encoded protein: CAISLTNMNTEAFF.

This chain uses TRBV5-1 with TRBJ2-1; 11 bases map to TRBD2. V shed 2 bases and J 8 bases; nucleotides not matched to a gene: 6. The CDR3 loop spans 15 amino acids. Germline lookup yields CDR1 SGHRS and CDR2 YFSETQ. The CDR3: CASSFGLAGIYEQFF. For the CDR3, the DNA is TGCGCCAGCAGCTTTGGACTAGCGGGTATCTATGAGCAGTTCTTC. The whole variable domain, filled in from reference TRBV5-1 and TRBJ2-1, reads KAGVTQTPRYLIKTRGQQVTLSCSPISGHRSVSWYQQTPGQGLQFLFEYFSETQRNKGNFPGRFSGRQFSNSRSEMNVSTLELGDSALYLCASSFGLAGIYEQFFGPGTRLTVL.

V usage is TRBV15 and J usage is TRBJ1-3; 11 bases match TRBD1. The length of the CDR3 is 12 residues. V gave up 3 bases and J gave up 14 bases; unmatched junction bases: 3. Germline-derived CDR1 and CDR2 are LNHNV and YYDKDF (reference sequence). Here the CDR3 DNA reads TGTGCCACCAGCAGGGACAGGGGGCCAGTATATTTT. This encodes CATSRDRGPVYF.

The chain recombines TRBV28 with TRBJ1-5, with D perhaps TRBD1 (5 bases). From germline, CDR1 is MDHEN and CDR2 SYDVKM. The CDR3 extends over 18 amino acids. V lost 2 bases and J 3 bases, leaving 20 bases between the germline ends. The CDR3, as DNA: TGTGCCAGCAGTTTAGGGGCCCTCGCCAGATTCGACAATCAGCCCCAGCATTTT. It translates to CASSLGALARFDNQPQHF.

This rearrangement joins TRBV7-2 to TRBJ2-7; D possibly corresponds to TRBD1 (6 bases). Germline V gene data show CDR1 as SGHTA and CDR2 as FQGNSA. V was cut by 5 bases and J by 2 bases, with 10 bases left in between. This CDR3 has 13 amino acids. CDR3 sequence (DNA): TGTGCCAGCAGCCAGCAGGGGACCTACGAGCAGTACTTC. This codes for CASSQQGTYEQYF.

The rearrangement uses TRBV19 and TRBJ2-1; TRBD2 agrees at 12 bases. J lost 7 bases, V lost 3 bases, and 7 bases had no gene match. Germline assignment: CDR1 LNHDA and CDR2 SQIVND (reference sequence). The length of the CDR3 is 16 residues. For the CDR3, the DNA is TGTGCCAGTAGTATGTGGGCTAGCGGGAGGGAAAATGAGCAGTTCTTC. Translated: CASSMWASGRENEQFF.

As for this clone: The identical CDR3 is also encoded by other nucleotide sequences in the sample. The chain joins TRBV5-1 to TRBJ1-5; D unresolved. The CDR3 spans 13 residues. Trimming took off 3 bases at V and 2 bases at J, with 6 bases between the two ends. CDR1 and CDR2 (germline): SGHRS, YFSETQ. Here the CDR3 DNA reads TGCGCCAGCAGCTCGGACGGCAATCAGCCCCAGCATTTT. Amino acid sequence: CASSSDGNQPQHF.

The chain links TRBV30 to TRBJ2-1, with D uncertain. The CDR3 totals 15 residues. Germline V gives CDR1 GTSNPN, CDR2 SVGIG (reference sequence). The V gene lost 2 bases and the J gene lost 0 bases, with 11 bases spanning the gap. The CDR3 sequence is CAWSKGTGSYNEQFF. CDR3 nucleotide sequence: TGTGCCTGGAGTAAGGGCACCGGCTCCTACAATGAGCAGTTCTTC.

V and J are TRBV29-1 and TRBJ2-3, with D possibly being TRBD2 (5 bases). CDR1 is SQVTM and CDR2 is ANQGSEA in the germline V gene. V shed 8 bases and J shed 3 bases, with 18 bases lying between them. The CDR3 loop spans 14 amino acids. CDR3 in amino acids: CSSSDSTNTDTQYF. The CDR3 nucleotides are TGCAGCTCTTCGGACTCCACAAATACAGATACGCAGTATTTT.

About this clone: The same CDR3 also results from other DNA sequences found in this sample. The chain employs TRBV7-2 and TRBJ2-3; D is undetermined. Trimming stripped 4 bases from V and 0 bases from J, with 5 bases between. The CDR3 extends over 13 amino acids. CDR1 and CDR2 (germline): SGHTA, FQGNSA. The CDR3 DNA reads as TGTGCCAGCAGCTCAGAAAGCACAGATACGCAGTATTTT. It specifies CASSSESTDTQYF. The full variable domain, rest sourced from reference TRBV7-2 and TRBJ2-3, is GAGVSQSPSNKVTEKGKDVELRCDPISGHTALYWYRQSLGQGLEFLIYFQGNSAPDKSGLPSDRFSAERTGGSVSTLTIQRTQQEDSAVYLCASSSESTDTQYFGPGTRLTVL.

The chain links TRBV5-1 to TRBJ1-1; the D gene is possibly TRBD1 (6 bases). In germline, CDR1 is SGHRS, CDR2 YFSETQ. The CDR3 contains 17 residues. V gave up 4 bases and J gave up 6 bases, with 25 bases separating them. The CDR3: CASSNRAATGANAEAFF. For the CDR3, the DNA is TGCGCCAGCAGCAACCGGGCCGCTACGGGGGCTAACGCTGAAGCTTTCTTT. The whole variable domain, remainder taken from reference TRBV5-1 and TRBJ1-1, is KAGVTQTPRYLIKTRGQQVTLSCSPISGHRSVSWYQQTPGQGLQFLFEYFSETQRNKGNFPGRFSGRQFSNSRSEMNVSTLELGDSALYLCASSNRAATGANAEAFFGQGTRLTVV.

The CDR3 sequence: CASSPGLAGVHEQYF. Here the CDR3 DNA reads TGCGCCAGCAGCCCCGGACTAGCGGGAGTCCACGAGCAGTACTTC. V usage is TRBV5-1 and J usage is TRBJ2-7, with 13 bases matching TRBD2. This CDR3 is 15 amino acids long. Germline V lookup: CDR1 SGHRS, CDR2 YFSETQ. V shed 4 bases, J shed 5 bases, and the junction held 6 bases outside the gene matches.

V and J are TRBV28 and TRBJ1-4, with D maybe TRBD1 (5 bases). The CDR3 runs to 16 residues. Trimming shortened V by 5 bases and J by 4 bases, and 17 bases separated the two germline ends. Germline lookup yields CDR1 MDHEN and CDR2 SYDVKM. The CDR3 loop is CASSRPGPGFNEKLFF. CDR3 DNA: TGTGCCAGCAGTCGGCCAGGGCCCGGCTTTAATGAAAAACTGTTTTTT.